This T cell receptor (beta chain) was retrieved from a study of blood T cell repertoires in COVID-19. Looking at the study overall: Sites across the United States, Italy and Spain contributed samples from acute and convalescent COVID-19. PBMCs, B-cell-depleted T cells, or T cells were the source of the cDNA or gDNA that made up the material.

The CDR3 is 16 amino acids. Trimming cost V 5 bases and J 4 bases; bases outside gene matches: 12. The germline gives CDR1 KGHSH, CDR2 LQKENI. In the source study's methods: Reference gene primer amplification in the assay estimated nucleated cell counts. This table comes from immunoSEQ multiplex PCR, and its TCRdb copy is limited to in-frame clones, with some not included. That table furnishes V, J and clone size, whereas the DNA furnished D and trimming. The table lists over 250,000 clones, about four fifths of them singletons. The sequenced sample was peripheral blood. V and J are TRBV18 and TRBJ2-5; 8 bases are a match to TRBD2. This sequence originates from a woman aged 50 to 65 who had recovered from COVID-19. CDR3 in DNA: TGTGCCAGCTCAGCCGGGACTAGGGGATCTGGAGAGACCCAGTACTTC. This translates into CASSAGTRGSGETQYF.